Listed here are 24 T cell receptor beta chains from one sample, sequenced in a study of T-cell reconstitution after alpha-beta-depleted transplantation in children. TCRbeta library preparation incorporated unique molecular identifiers. TCRdb re-called the PCR reads through MiXCR, storing one row per CDR3 protein. Of fewer than 550,000 distinct CDR3 sequences in the sample, roughly 11% were seen once. Sequencing used PBMCs, mostly from graft donor cells, obtained 180 days after TCRalphabeta/CD19-depleted stem cell transplant. These receptors all come from a female patient aged 2 to 10 who had a stem cell transplant for aplastic anemia, so the T cells may come from the graft donor.

This clonotype appeared many times. The gene calls are TRBV2 and TRBJ2-2, with 7 bases matching TRBD1. CDR3 length: 14 residues. Germline V gives CDR1 SNHLY, CDR2 FYNNEI. Germline trimming cut 7 bases from V and 1 base from J; bases unmatched to any gene: 3. As DNA, the CDR3 is TGTGCCAGCAAAGACAGGGTGAACACCGGGGAGCTGTTTTTT. It yields the protein CASKDRVNTGELFF.

This clonotype was counted between two and nine times. This sequence joins TRBV20-1 and TRBJ2-1; 8 bases are shared with TRBD2. The germline CDR1 and CDR2 sequences are DFQATT and SNEGSKA (reference sequence). The J segment lost 9 bases and the V segment lost 0 bases, leaving 10 bases of the junction unmatched. This CDR3 contains 15 residues. CDR3 region: CSAREESGRGGEQFF. The DNA of the CDR3 is TGCAGTGCTAGAGAAGAGAGCGGGAGAGGTGGTGAGCAGTTCTTC.

For this clonotype: An end of the junction differs from the germline gene, which may be a read error. The rearrangement uses TRBV11-2 and TRBJ1-3; weak D call: TRBD1 (5 bases). The V gene's germline CDR1 is SGHAT and CDR2 FQNNGV. The CDR3 consists of 15 residues. The chain's CDR3 is CASSPQRDSRNTIYF. The CDR3 region has the DNA TGTGCCAGCAGCCCCCAAAGGGACTCTAGAAACACCATATATTTT.

The chain carries TRBV5-1 and TRBJ2-7, with D possibly TRBD1 on 5 matching bases. Trimming stripped 2 bases from V and 4 bases from J, with 13 bases between. CDR3 length equals 14 residues. Germline V gene lookup returns CDR1 SGHRS and CDR2 YFSETQ. CDR3 sequence reads: CASSFDGKGYEQYF. The CDR3 DNA reads as TGCGCCAGCAGCTTTGATGGGAAGGGGTACGAGCAGTACTTC. Based on the CDR3 plus reference TRBV5-1 and TRBJ2-7, the full variable domain is KAGVTQTPRYLIKTRGQQVTLSCSPISGHRSVSWYQQTPGQGLQFLFEYFSETQRNKGNFPGRFSGRQFSNSRSEMNVSTLELGDSALYLCASSFDGKGYEQYFGPGTRLTVT.

The chain carries TRBV29-1 and TRBJ2-7, with D perhaps TRBD1 (6 bases). CDR1 is SQVTM, CDR2 ANQGSEA, per germline. V dropped 6 bases and J dropped 0 bases, with 15 bases sitting between them. This CDR3 contains 14 residues. In nucleotides, the CDR3 is TGCAGCGTGGCCCTAGGCAGGGGCTCCTACGAGCAGTACTTC. This gives the protein CSVALGRGSYEQYF.

Only a few counts were recorded for this clonotype. This chain connects TRBV12-5 to TRBJ2-1, with 8 nucleotides matching TRBD2. CDR3 length equals 23 residues. The germline gives CDR1 LGHNT, CDR2 FRNRAP. Trimming removed 0 bases from V and 8 bases from J; junction bases left unmatched: 30. CDR3 coding DNA: TGTGCTAGTGGTTTGGTAATCCTAACCCTGACTAGCGCTCACCCATTGACGACCTATGAGCAGTTCTTC. It specifies CASGLVILTLTSAHPLTTYEQFF.

The chain uses TRBV7-2 and TRBJ1-5; 7 positions match TRBD1. Looked up from germline, CDR1 is SGHTA and CDR2 is FQGNSA. The CDR3 contains 15 residues. Trimming cost V 4 bases and J 1 base; bases outside gene matches: 4. The CDR3 DNA sequence: TGTGCCAGCAGCTCCCGACAGGGAAGCAATCAGCCCCAGCATTTT. Translation: CASSSRQGSNQPQHF.

This clonotype showed up just a few times. This chain connects TRBV5-6 to TRBJ1-6, with D possibly TRBD1 on 6 matching bases. The CDR3 runs 15 residues. The V gene's germline CDR1 is SGHDT and CDR2 YYEEEE. V was clipped by 2 bases and J by 4 bases, with 10 bases between them. CDR3 sequence reads: CASSFGQYYNSPLHF. The CDR3, as DNA: TGTGCCAGCAGCTTTGGACAGTATTATAATTCACCCCTCCACTTT.

This clonotype was seen at least ten times. The V gene is TRBV5-1, the J gene TRBJ2-7, with TRBD1 identical over 9 bases. With 2 bases clipped from V and 2 bases from J, the junction kept 2 bases outside the gene matches. Germline V gene sequence: CDR1 SGHRS, CDR2 YFSETQ. CDR3 length equals 14 residues. The CDR3 DNA follows: TGCGCCAGCAGCTTCGGGACAGGGACCTACGAGCAGTACTTC. Translated: CASSFGTGTYEQYF.

Details on this clonotype: A much larger clone lies one base from this, so it may be a read error. The chain is built from TRBV3-1 and TRBJ2-5; D may be TRBD1 (5 bases). Looked up from germline, CDR1 is LGHDT and CDR2 is YNNKEL (reference sequence). The CDR3 is 14 amino acids. The CDR3 DNA sequence: TGTGCCAGCATCCAAGCGACAGTCGAAGAGACCCAGTACTTC. It translates to CASIQATVEETQYF.

V gene TRBV7-6 combines with J gene TRBJ2-2; D remains ambiguous. The V gene's germline CDR1 is SGHVS and CDR2 FNYEAQ. Trimming stripped 1 base from V and 4 bases from J, with 10 bases between. CDR3 size: 15 residues. CDR3 loop: CASSLEGLATGELFF. For the CDR3, the DNA is TGTGCCAGCAGCTTAGAGGGTTTAGCCACCGGGGAGCTGTTTTTT.

Details on this clonotype: Germline is not matched at one junction end, which may reflect a read error. The rearrangement joins TRBV25-1 to TRBJ2-4, with D perhaps matching TRBD1 (6 bases). The CDR3 extends over 14 amino acids. Germline V gene sequence: CDR1 MGHDK, CDR2 SYGVNS. CDR3 protein: CASSSGVAKNSQYF. CDR3 DNA sequence: TGTGCCAGCAGTTCAGGGGTGGCCAAAAACAGTCAGTACTTC.

V is TRBV19 and J is TRBJ2-7; 10 bases line up with TRBD1. J lost 5 bases, V lost 1 base, and 5 bases had no gene match. Germline CDR1 LNHDA, CDR2 SQIVND (reference sequence). The CDR3 has 15 amino acids. The CDR3 spells CASSIAGTGANEQYF. Written as DNA, the CDR3 is TGTGCCAGTAGTATAGCCGGGACAGGGGCCAACGAGCAGTACTTC.

The J gene is TRBJ2-1, the V gene TRBV28; D is perhaps TRBD1 (6 bases). CDR3 length equals 13 residues. Germline CDR1 MDHEN, CDR2 SYDVKM. V lost 7 bases and J 2 bases, leaving 9 bases between the germline ends. This CDR3 is CASNRVAYNEQFF. CDR3 DNA sequence: TGTGCCAGCAACAGGGTGGCCTACAATGAGCAGTTCTTC.

This clonotype has just a few counts. The rearrangement uses TRBV3-1 and TRBJ2-2, with TRBD2 identical over 10 bases. The ends lost 1 base at V and 3 bases at J; junction bases unmatched: 14. Germline CDR1 and CDR2: LGHDT and YNNKEL (reference sequence). The CDR3 consists of 20 residues. CDR3 amino acids: CASSQGGWLAGDVYTGELFF. The CDR3, as DNA: TGTGCCAGCAGCCAAGGGGGCTGGCTAGCGGGAGATGTTTACACCGGGGAGCTGTTTTTT.

This chain connects TRBV5-1 to TRBJ2-2; the match to TRBD1 covers 7 bases. With V trimmed by 1 base and J by 7 bases, 7 bases remained unmatched. The germline V gene has CDR1 SGHRS and CDR2 YFSETQ. CDR3 size: 15 residues. This chain's CDR3 is CASSLMAGGDGELFF. The CDR3 DNA follows: TGCGCCAGCAGCTTGATGGCAGGGGGTGACGGGGAGCTGTTTTTT. The full variable domain, with the rest looked up from reference TRBV5-1 and TRBJ2-2, is KAGVTQTPRYLIKTRGQQVTLSCSPISGHRSVSWYQQTPGQGLQFLFEYFSETQRNKGNFPGRFSGRQFSNSRSEMNVSTLELGDSALYLCASSLMAGGDGELFFGEGSRLTVL.

The table lists this clonotype with a few counts. This chain uses TRBV2 with TRBJ2-1; D unclear. This CDR3 spans 13 amino acids. Germline-derived CDR1 and CDR2 are SNHLY and FYNNEI. Trimming removed 1 base at V and 4 bases at J, with 5 bases between. CDR3: CASSEDQYNEQFF. In DNA form, the CDR3 reads TGTGCCAGCAGTGAAGACCAGTACAATGAGCAGTTCTTC.

This clonotype came up a few times. In nucleotides, the CDR3 is TGCAGTGCGCGGACTAGCGGGTTAAAGAACACCGGGGAGCTGTTTTTT. Its protein is CSARTSGLKNTGELFF. The genes are TRBV20-1 and TRBJ2-2, with 11 bases identical to TRBD2. This CDR3 is built from 16 residues. J lost 1 base, V lost 6 bases, and 7 bases had no gene match. Germline assignment: CDR1 DFQATT and CDR2 SNEGSKA (reference sequence).

This clonotype has just a few counts. The chain joins TRBV28 to TRBJ2-7, with D possibly matching TRBD1 (5 bases). V was clipped by 7 bases and J by 1 base, with 11 bases between them. Germline assignment: CDR1 MDHEN and CDR2 SYDVKM. This CDR3 region has 13 residues. The CDR3 here is CASTSTDSYEQYF. The DNA for the CDR3 is TGTGCCAGCACCTCGACAGATTCCTACGAGCAGTACTTC.

This clonotype was seen a handful of times. The rearrangement links TRBV28 to TRBJ1-2; the D is unclear. The germline CDR1 and CDR2 sequences are MDHEN and SYDVKM. The CDR3 sequence is 13 residues long. V was trimmed by 3 bases and J by 4 bases, leaving 9 bases between them. The CDR3 protein is CASSFGGTYGYTF. In DNA, the CDR3 is TGTGCCAGCAGTTTCGGCGGAACCTATGGCTACACCTTC.

This clonotype was seen a handful of times. The chain uses TRBV10-3 and TRBJ2-3, with a possible D match to TRBD2 (6 bases). V lost 4 bases to trimming and J lost 0 bases, with 14 bases between them. Germline CDR1 is ENHRY and CDR2 is SYGVKD. The CDR3 extends over 16 amino acids. CDR3 residues: CAISAWLATSTDTQYF. In DNA, the CDR3 is TGTGCCATCAGTGCGTGGCTAGCGACTAGCACAGATACGCAGTATTTT.

This clonotype was seen a handful of times. The rearrangement links TRBV29-1 to TRBJ2-6, with 8 positions matching TRBD2. CDR1 and CDR2 from the germline V gene are SQVTM and ANQGSEA. The CDR3 sequence is 18 residues long. V dropped 3 bases and J dropped 0; count of bases not matched to a gene: 10. The CDR3 loop is CSVEEGTRANSGANVLTF. The CDR3 region has the DNA TGCAGCGTTGAGGAGGGGACTAGAGCAAACTCTGGGGCCAACGTCCTGACTTTC.

This rearrangement joins TRBV24-1 to TRBJ2-5, with D possibly matching TRBD2 (5 bases). The CDR3 length is 14 residues. Trimming shortened V by 6 bases and J by 2 bases, and 12 bases separated the two germline ends. CDR1 is KGHDR and CDR2 is SFDVKD in the germline V gene. The CDR3 loop reads CATSHSRVQETQYF. The CDR3 bases are TGTGCCACCAGTCACTCGCGGGTACAAGAGACCCAGTACTTC.

This clonotype has more than one count but fewer than ten. The J gene is TRBJ2-1, the V gene TRBV6-2 or TRBV6-3, with a tentative D call TRBD1 (7 bases). V lost 5 bases, J lost 1 base, and 21 bases lay in between. The V gene's germline CDR1 is MNHEY and CDR2 SVGEGT. This CDR3 contains 18 residues. The CDR3 nucleotides read TGTGCCAGCAGTCCTTTCGTAGGGGGCGCGGGATCCTACAATGAGCAGTTCTTC. It is translated as CASSPFVGGAGSYNEQFF.